This T cell receptor beta chain was recorded in a study of cytomegalovirus exposure and HLA in healthy donors. Study context: Roughly 180 million T cells yielded 117 million unique TCR beta sequences in earlier analysis.

The PCR made use of 60 Vbeta and 13 Jbeta primers. Generated by immunoSEQ multiplex PCR, the TCRdb table keeps only in-frame clones and is missing some. This table has about 150,000 clones, approximately 74% appearing once. This CDR3 has 15 amino acids. CDR1 is SEHNR and CDR2 is FQNEAQ in the germline V gene (reference sequence). Trimming pared 7 bases from V and 8 bases from J, leaving 23 bases between. This clonotype originated in a man in his late teens or twenties in good health and CMV-seronegative. Sequencing used PBMCs. The rearrangement uses TRBV7-9 and TRBJ1-2, with a possible D match to TRBD1 (5 bases). As DNA, the CDR3 is TGTGCCAGCACCCTAAACAGGCCACATGCGGAGGGCTACACCTTC. The encoded protein is CASTLNRPHAEGYTF.